The next 4 T cell receptor delta chains were all read from a single sample in a study of intestinal T cells in coeliac disease. The bulk TRD library came from about 150 ng of biopsy DNA amplified with BIOMED-2 primers. TCRdb redid clone calling on the multiplex PCR reads using CATT. The table includes roughly 1,500 delta-chain clones, about 69% detected once. For each case, the template was genomic DNA from ten roughly 5-µm formalin-fixed paraffin-embedded scrolls. Sequencing used a duodenal biopsy. Every receptor here comes from a human donor with celiac disease.

Note on this clone: It is likely a read error: a sequence one base away is far more abundant. The CDR3 region is CALGNYNWGISGHTDKLIF. CDR3 sequence (DNA): TGTGCTCTTGGGAACTACAACTGGGGGATATCAGGGCACACCGATAAACTCATCTTT. This chain links TRDV1 with TRDJ1; 11 bases map to TRDD3. Per germline, CDR1 TSWWSYY and CDR2 QGS. V shed 5 bases and J 0 bases; nucleotides not matched to a gene: 14. The CDR3 consists of 19 residues.

As regards this clone: It differs at one base from a far larger clone, so likely a read error. The rearrangement joins TRDV3 to TRDJ1; D unclear. V lost 5 bases and J lost 4, with 29 bases in between. The CDR3 contains 17 residues. From germline, CDR1 is TVYSNPD and CDR2 GDNSRS (reference sequence). For the CDR3, the DNA is TGTGCCACCTCCCCGGTGGGCTACGGGGCGAACATCGATAAACTCATCTTT. The encoded protein is CATSPVGYGANIDKLIF.

This clone was seen only once. V gene TRDV3 combines with J gene TRDJ1; 8 nucleotides agree with TRDD2. Unmatched junction bases numbered 25, after V lost 4 bases and J lost 0 bases. The CDR3 runs 20 residues. The germline CDR1 and CDR2 sequences are TVYSNPD and GDNSRS (reference sequence). CDR3 protein: CASPSSYFRILAGYTDKLIF. For the CDR3, the DNA is TGTGCCTCCCCGTCTTCCTACTTTAGGATACTGGCGGGGTACACCGATAAACTCATCTTT.

This clone is large. The J gene is TRDJ1, the V gene TRDV3, with 11 bases aligning to TRDD3. Germline loops: CDR1 TVYSNPD, CDR2 GDNSRS (reference sequence). Trimming took 2 bases from V and 4 from J; bases not matched to a gene: 12. The CDR3 extends over 16 amino acids. The CDR3 spells CAFASPWGIRGDKLIF. CDR3 DNA sequence: TGTGCCTTTGCCTCCCCTTGGGGGATACGCGGCGATAAACTCATCTTT. Variable domain in full (rest from reference TRDV3 and TRDJ1): CDKVTQSSPDQTVASGSEVVLLCTYDTVYSNPDLFWYRIRPDYSFQFVFYGDNSRSEGADFTQGRFSVKHILTQKAFHLVISPVRTEDSATYYCAFASPWGIRGDKLIFGKGTRVTVEP.